This T cell receptor beta chain was obtained from a study of blood T cells in healthy people across ages. Study-level findings and limits: Significant beta diversity loss was already apparent by age approximately 40, declining roughly linearly.

It was with a sample-barcoded 5' primer and a J-beta primer mix that a second PCR of about 6 to 11 cycles was run. TCRdb reprocessed the 5' RACE reads with MiXCR, giving one entry per CDR3 protein. The table lists about 620,000 distinct CDR3 sequences, approximately 21% of them singletons. This clonotype has only a few counts. Antigen: not known. CDR1 is MNHNY, CDR2 SVGAGI, per germline (reference sequence). The CDR3 is 16 amino acids. V lost 5 bases, J lost 2 bases, and 8 bases stayed unmatched. The sequencing input was blood. This TCR was sampled from an older man in good health. The chain joins TRBV6-6 to TRBJ2-3; 9 bases fit TRBD2. CDR3 nucleotide sequence: TGTGCCAGCAGTACTCGAGGGACTAGCTTCACAGATACGCAGTATTTT. Translating gives CASSTRGTSFTDTQYF.